Reported below is one T cell receptor beta chain. These data originate in a study of cytomegalovirus exposure and HLA in healthy donors. This CDR3 region has 15 residues. Germline V gene sequence: CDR1 SGHNT, CDR2 YENEEA. The V and J ends lost 1 base and 0 bases respectively, with 9 bases between them. Researchers ran the PCR with 60 Vbeta and 13 Jbeta primers. Assay used: immunoSEQ multiplex PCR; TCRdb lists only in-frame clones, some missing. The sample's table shows around 210,000 clones. The sequenced sample consisted of PBMCs. The TCR sequence derives from a girl between 2 and 10 years old in good health and CMV-seropositive. The V gene is TRBV11-3, the J gene TRBJ2-5; D not resolved. In DNA, the CDR3 is TGTGCCAGCAGCTTAGGACTCCAGAACCAAGAGACCCAGTACTTC. It encodes CASSLGLQNQETQYF.